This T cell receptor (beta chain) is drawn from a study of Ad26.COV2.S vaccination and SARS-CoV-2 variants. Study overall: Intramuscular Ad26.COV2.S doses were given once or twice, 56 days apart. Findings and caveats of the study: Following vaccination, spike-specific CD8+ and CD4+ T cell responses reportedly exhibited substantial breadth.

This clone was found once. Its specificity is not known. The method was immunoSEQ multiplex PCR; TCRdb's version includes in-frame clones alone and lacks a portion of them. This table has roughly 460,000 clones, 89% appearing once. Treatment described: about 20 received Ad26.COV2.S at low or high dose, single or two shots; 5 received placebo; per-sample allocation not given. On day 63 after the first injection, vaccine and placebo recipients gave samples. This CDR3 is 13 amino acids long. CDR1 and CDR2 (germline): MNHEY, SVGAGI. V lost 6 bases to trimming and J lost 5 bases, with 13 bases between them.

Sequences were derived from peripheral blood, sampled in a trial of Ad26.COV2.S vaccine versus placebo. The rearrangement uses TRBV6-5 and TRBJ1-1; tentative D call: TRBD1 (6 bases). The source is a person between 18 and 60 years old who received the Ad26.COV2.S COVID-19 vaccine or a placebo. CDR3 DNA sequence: TGTGCCAGCAGAATAGGACAGTTAACTGAAGCTTTCTTT. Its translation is CASRIGQLTEAFF.